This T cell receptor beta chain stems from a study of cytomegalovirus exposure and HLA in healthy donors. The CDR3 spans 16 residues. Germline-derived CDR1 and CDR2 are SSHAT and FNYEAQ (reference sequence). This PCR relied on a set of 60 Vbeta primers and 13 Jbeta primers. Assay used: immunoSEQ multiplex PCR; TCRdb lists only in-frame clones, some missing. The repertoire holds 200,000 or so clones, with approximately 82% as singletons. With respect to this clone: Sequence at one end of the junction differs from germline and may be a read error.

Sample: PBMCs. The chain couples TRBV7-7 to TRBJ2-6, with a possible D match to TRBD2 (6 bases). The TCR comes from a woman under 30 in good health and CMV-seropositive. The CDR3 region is CASSPTGGSGANGLTF. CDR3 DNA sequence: TGTGCTAGCAGCCCCACCGGGGGATCTGGGGCCAACGGCCTGACTTTC.